What follows is one TCR beta chain and its context. Assay used: immunoSEQ multiplex PCR; TCRdb lists only in-frame clones, some missing. This table holds around 260,000 clones, 90% found once. This record belongs to a study of blood T cell repertoires in COVID-19. Across the whole study: In each case, the material was cDNA or gDNA derived from T cells, B-cell-depleted T cells, or PBMCs.

This CDR3 comprises 16 residues. Trimming cost V 4 bases and J 7 bases, with 20 bases left between them. Germline lookup yields CDR1 LNHDA and CDR2 SQIVND (reference sequence). The sequence came from a woman in her twenties or thirties who had recovered from COVID-19. The chain couples TRBV19 to TRBJ1-5; tentatively, D is TRBD1 (6 bases). Material: PBMCs or T cells enriched from blood (not recorded which). The CDR3 region has the DNA TGTGCCAGTAGTAGCCCTCCGGGGGGGGCAAGCCAGCCCCAGCATTTT. It encodes CASSSPPGGASQPQHF.